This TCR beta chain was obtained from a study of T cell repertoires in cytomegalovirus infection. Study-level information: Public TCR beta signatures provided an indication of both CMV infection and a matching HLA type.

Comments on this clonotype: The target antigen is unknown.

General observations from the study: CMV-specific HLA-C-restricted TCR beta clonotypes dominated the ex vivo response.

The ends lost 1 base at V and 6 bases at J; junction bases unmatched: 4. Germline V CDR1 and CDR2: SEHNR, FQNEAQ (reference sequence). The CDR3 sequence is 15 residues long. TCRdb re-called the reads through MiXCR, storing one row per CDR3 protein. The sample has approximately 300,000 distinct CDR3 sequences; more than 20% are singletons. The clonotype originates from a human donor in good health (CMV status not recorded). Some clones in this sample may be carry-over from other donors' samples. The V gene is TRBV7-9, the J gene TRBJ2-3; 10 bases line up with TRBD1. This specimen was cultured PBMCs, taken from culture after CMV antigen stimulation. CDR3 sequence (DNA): TGTGCCAGCAGCTTAGGGGACAGGGGTCCGGATACGCAGTATTTT. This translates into CASSLGDRGPDTQYF.